This record concerns one T cell receptor (beta chain) sequence. Measured with immunoSEQ multiplex PCR; TCRdb has only the in-frame clones, and not every one. The data show about 10,000 clones, around 79% seen once. The data originate from a study of follicular helper T cells after annual influenza vaccination. This CDR3 has 15 residues. V shed 5 bases and J shed 5 bases, with 15 bases lying between them. Germline V gene sequence: CDR1 SEHNR, CDR2 FQNEAQ (reference sequence). The sample consisted of CXCR5- memory CD4+ T cells sorted from blood, taken 6 weeks after influenza vaccination. The source is an adult who received the influenza vaccine. This rearrangement joins TRBV7-9 to TRBJ1-4; the D gene is possibly TRBD1 (6 bases). The CDR3 nucleotides are TGTGCCAGCAGCAAACCAACAGGGAGCAATGAAAAACTGTTTTTT. This sequence encodes CASSKPTGSNEKLFF.